This T cell receptor beta chain originates from a study of CD8 T cells in ankylosing spondylitis. On this clonotype itself: Its antigen is unidentified.

Quantitative 5'-RACE with molecular barcodes generated TCR beta libraries. TCRdb analysed the 5' RACE reads with MiXCR anew, one entry per CDR3 protein. The profile shows 26,000 or so distinct CDR3 sequences, roughly 7.9% of them singletons. This CDR3 spans 15 amino acids. CDR1 is PRHDT and CDR2 is FYEKMQ in the germline V gene (reference sequence). V was cut by 5 bases and J by 0 bases, with 10 bases left in between. Study-wide results and limits: There was a TCR beta motif, made of several highly homologous variants, that appeared characteristic of ankylosing spondylitis blood.

The chain couples TRBV13 to TRBJ1-4; D is uncertain. This TCR was recovered from a male donor with ankylosing spondylitis or in good health (not recorded which). The specimen was blood. CDR3 protein: CASSGRSATNEKLFF. In DNA, the CDR3 is TGTGCCAGCAGCGGCAGGAGTGCAACTAATGAAAAACTGTTTTTT. The full variable domain, in which reference TRBV13 and TRBJ1-4 provide the parts outside the CDR3, is AAGVIQSPRHLIKEKRETATLKCYPIPRHDTVYWYQQGPGQDPQFLISFYEKMQSDKGSIPDRFSAQQFSDYHSELNMSSLELGDSALYFCASSGRSATNEKLFFGSGTQLSVL.